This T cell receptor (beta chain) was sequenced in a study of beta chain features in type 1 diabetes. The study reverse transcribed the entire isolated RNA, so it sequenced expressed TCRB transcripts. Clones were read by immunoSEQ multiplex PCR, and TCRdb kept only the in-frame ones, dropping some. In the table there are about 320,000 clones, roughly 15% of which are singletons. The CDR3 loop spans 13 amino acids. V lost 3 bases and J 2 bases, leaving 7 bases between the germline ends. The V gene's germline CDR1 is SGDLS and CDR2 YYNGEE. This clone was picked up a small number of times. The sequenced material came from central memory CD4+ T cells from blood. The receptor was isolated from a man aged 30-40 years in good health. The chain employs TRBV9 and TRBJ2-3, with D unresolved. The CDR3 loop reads CASSEINTDTQYF. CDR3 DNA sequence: TGTGCCAGCAGCGAGATAAACACAGATACGCAGTATTTT.